This is a list of T cell receptor beta chains from one sample in a study of cytomegalovirus exposure and HLA in healthy donors. Profiled with immunoSEQ multiplex PCR; TCRdb holds only in-frame clones, not every one. Of some 190,000 clones detected, around 90% appear once; the ten largest clones hold 1.1%. The specimen sequenced was PBMCs. Source of these receptors: a boy aged 2 to 10 in good health and CMV-seronegative. The CDR3 runs from the conserved cysteine through the conserved F or W. The order of the fields is D gene, clone size, J gene, V gene, CDR3 protein, CDR3 DNA. A D gene is named only where the DNA matches it firmly. Rows may omit the clone size; those that give it use once, few, many or a size class.

>TRBD2|.|TRBJ2-7|TRBV6-5
CASSGLAGVGEQYF
TGTGCCAGCAGTGGACTAGCGGGAGTGGGTGAGCAGTACTTC
>.|.|TRBJ2-7|TRBV9
CASSVAYEQYF
TGTGCCAGCAGCGTCGCCTACGAGCAGTACTTC
>TRBD1|.|TRBJ1-4|TRBV5-6
CASSSNTGQDNEKLFF
TGTGCCAGCAGCTCAAATACGGGACAGGATAATGAAAAACTGTTTTTT
>.|.|TRBJ1-5|TRBV6-5
CASSYERGGNQPQHF
TGTGCCAGCAGTTACGAGCGGGGCGGCAATCAGCCCCAGCATTTT
>TRBD2|.|TRBJ2-1|TRBV7-8
CASSWGLAGEGYNEQFF
TGTGCCAGCAGCTGGGGACTAGCGGGGGAGGGTTACAATGAGCAGTTCTTC
>.|.|TRBJ2-7|TRBV7-7
CASSSVHREDGDEQYF
TGTGCCAGCAGCTCGGTACACAGGGAAGATGGGGACGAGCAGTACTTC
>.|.|TRBJ2-7|TRBV6-5
CASRPRAEGNEQYF
TGTGCCAGCAGGCCCCGGGCAGAGGGCAACGAGCAGTACTTC
>.|few|TRBJ1-4|TRBV30
CAWGSGKLFF
TGTGCCTGGGGTAGCGGAAAACTGTTTTTT
>TRBD1|.|TRBJ1-1|TRBV6-5
CASRTGESHTEAFF
TGTGCCAGCAGAACAGGGGAATCGCACACTGAAGCTTTCTTT
>.|.|TRBJ1-2|TRBV28
CASGSLRGYTF
TGTGCCAGCGGATCCCTGCGGGGCTACACCTTC
>.|.|TRBJ2-5|TRBV6-5
CASSYGLKETQYF
TGTGCCAGCAGTTACGGACTAAAAGAGACCCAGTACTTC
>.|.|TRBJ2-3|TRBV9
CASSLSRGSTGAVF
TGTGCCAGCAGCCTTTCTAGGGGGTCCACTGGGGCAGTATTT
>.|.|TRBJ1-1|TRBV5-6
CASSLILSGLSTEAFF
TGTGCCAGCAGCTTGATTTTATCAGGGCTAAGTACTGAAGCTTTCTTT
>.|.|TRBJ2-4|TRBV5-6
CASSLGDMNHQYF
TGTGCCAGCAGCTTGGGGGACATGAACCACCAGTACTTC
>.|.|TRBJ2-3|TRBV6-4
CASGRGGSTDTQYF
TGTGCCAGCGGGCGTGGAGGGAGCACAGATACGCAGTATTTT
>.|.|TRBJ2-5|TRBV5-1
CASSLGQQETQYF
TGCGCCAGCAGCTTGGGTCAGCAAGAGACCCAGTACTTC
>TRBD1|.|TRBJ1-1|TRBV7-2
CASSPPGTVNTEAFF
TGTGCCAGCAGCCCTCCCGGGACAGTGAACACTGAAGCTTTCTTT
>.|.|TRBJ2-7|TRBV30
CAWSVGVGPEQYF
TGTGCCTGGAGTGTAGGCGTGGGGCCCGAGCAGTACTTC
>TRBD2|.|TRBJ2-7|TRBV30
CAWGLEYEQYF
TGTGCCTGGGGACTAGAGTACGAGCAGTACTTC
>TRBD2|once|TRBJ2-5|TRBV6-6
CASSYFAGGPEETQYF
TGTGCCAGCAGTTACTTTGCGGGAGGGCCTGAAGAGACCCAGTACTTC
>.|.|TRBJ1-1|TRBV14
CASRLGGNTEAFF
TGTGCCAGCAGACTAGGGGGTAACACTGAAGCTTTCTTT
>TRBD2|once|TRBJ2-5|TRBV7-8
CASSLIATSGRETQYF
TGTGCCAGCAGCTTAATTGCGACTAGCGGGAGAGAGACCCAGTACTTC
>.|few|TRBJ1-3|TRBV5-1
CASSPPGSRGNTIYF
TGCGCCAGCAGCCCGCCCGGGTCGAGGGGAAACACCATATATTTT
>.|.|TRBJ2-7|TRBV5-4
CASSPWGKGAYEQYF
TGTGCCAGCAGCCCCTGGGGAAAGGGGGCCTACGAGCAGTACTTC
>TRBD2|.|TRBJ2-7|TRBV28
CASSLAGFTYEQYF
TGTGCCAGCAGCCTAGCGGGATTTACCTACGAGCAGTACTTC
>TRBD1|.|TRBJ2-7|TRBV6-1
CASQWGTGRYEQYF
TGTGCCAGCCAATGGGGGACAGGGAGATACGAGCAGTACTTC
>TRBD2|.|TRBJ2-3|TRBV19
CASSIAGGGTDTQYF
TGTGCCAGTAGTATAGCGGGAGGAGGCACAGATACGCAGTATTTT